The 5 T cell receptor beta chains given below trace back to one sample, sequenced in a study of T cells in Graves' hyperthyroidism and ophthalmopathy (dated by TCRdb to the late 2010s). Library construction relied on multiplex PCR. TCRdb shows the sequencer as Illumina HiSeq 2000. The TCR beta CDR3 regions were amplified from the RNA transcripts. For the first round of RT-PCR on the TCR CDR3, the HTBI primer set was used together with the Qiagen OneStep RT-PCR kit. The public reads were reprocessed in TCRdb via fastp at Q25 and MiXCR, keeping in-frame beta chains. Every CDR3 protein is listed once, alongside the most common genes and DNA of its rows. The sample records 450,000 to 600,000 distinct CDR3 sequences, about 20% of which are singletons. Together, the top ten hold 47% of the sample. Sequencing was done on a sample of blood. These receptors came from a man between 35 and 55 years old with Graves' ophthalmopathy.

The V and J genes are TRBV19 and TRBJ1-2; D remains unclear. The ends were cut back, 3 bases at V and 3 bases at J, with 14 bases in the middle. Germline V gene data show CDR1 as LNHDA and CDR2 as SQIVND (reference sequence). The CDR3 sequence is 15 residues long. This chain's CDR3 is CASSIRTAEHYGYTF. As DNA, the CDR3 is TGTGCCAGTAGTATTAGGACTGCCGAACACTATGGCTACACCTTC.

The chain carries TRBV20-1 and TRBJ1-5, with D perhaps TRBD1 (5 bases). V was shortened by 0 bases and J by 2 bases, with 11 bases between the two germline ends. Germline values: CDR1 DFQATT, CDR2 SNEGSKA (reference sequence). CDR3 length equals 15 residues. The CDR3 DNA follows: TGCAGTGCTAGAGAACAGGAGAAGGGCAATCAGCCCCAGCATTTT. This sequence encodes CSAREQEKGNQPQHF.

The rearrangement links TRBV2 to TRBJ2-4, with TRBD2 as a possible D gene (6 bases). Germline V gene lookup returns CDR1 SNHLY and CDR2 FYNNEI. Deletions cut 3 bases from V and 1 base from J, with 10 bases between. This CDR3 is 15 amino acids long. The CDR3 bases are TGTGCCAGCAGTGAGTGGGGGGACGCCAAAAACATTCAGTACTTC. This encodes CASSEWGDAKNIQYF.

This clonotype was counted many times. The V call is TRBV12-3 or TRBV12-4, the J call TRBJ2-1; 9 nucleotides line up with TRBD2. This CDR3 region has 15 residues. J gave up 5 bases and V 1 base, and 3 bases lay outside the gene matches. This CDR3 is CASSLVAGVHNEQFF. The CDR3 DNA sequence: TGTGCCAGCAGTTTAGTAGCGGGAGTACACAATGAGCAGTTCTTC.

The V and J genes are TRBV5-4 and TRBJ2-1; either TRBD1 or TRBD2 may fit D (5 bases each). The length of the CDR3 is 14 residues. V lost 4 bases, J lost 3 bases, and 11 bases lay in between. CDR1 is SGHNT, CDR2 YYREEE, per germline (reference sequence). CDR3 amino acids: CASSLGTVYNEQFF. CDR3 bases: TGTGCCAGCAGCCTCGGGACGGTCTACAATGAGCAGTTCTTC.